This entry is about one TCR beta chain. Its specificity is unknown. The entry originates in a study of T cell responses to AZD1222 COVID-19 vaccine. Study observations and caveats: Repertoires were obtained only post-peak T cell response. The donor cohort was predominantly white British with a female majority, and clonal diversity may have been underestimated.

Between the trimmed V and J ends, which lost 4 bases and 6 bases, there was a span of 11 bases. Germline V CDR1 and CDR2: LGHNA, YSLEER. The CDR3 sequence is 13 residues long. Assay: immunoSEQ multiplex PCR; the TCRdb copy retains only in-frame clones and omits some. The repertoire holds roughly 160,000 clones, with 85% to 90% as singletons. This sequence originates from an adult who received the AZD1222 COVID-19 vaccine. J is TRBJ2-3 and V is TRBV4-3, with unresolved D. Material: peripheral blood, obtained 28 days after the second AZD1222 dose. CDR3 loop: CASSPLVGDTQYF. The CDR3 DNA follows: TGCGCCAGCAGCCCTCTAGTTGGGGATACGCAGTATTTT.